This entry lists 22 T cell receptor beta chains sequenced from one sample in a study of CD8 T cells in ankylosing spondylitis. MiXCR was run by TCRdb on the 5' RACE reads, yielding one entry per CDR3 protein. The sample holds 200,000 or so distinct CDR3 sequences, 10% to 15% seen once. Sequencing was done on a sample of blood, either unsorted or a sorted T cell fraction (not recorded which). The receptor source for this set is a female donor with ankylosing spondylitis or in good health (not recorded which).

This clonotype appeared many times. The genes are TRBV5-1 and TRBJ2-4, with 7 nucleotides matching TRBD1. The CDR3 runs to 14 residues. V shed 4 bases, J shed 1 base, and the junction held 2 bases outside the gene matches. Germline V lookup: CDR1 SGHRS, CDR2 YFSETQ. Here the CDR3 DNA reads TGCGCCAGCAGCATGGGACAGGCCAAAAACATTCAGTACTTC. Translating gives CASSMGQAKNIQYF.

This sequence joins TRBV21-1 and TRBJ2-2; the D segment call TRBD2 is taken from the table without a DNA check. TRBV21-1 is a known pseudogene. The CDR3 loop spans 17 amino acids. In DNA, the CDR3 is TGTGCCAGCAGCGACACCGGCCTAGCGGGAGTCCTTGGGGAGCTGTTTTTT. Its translation is CASSDTGLAGVLGELFF.

This clonotype was counted only a few times. This chain connects TRBV6-5 to TRBJ1-5; 8 bases are shared with TRBD1. The CDR3 runs 16 residues. The germline CDR1 and CDR2 sequences are MNHEY and SVGAGI. The V segment lost 0 bases and the J segment 6 bases; nucleotides outside the gene matches: 7. The CDR3 is CASSYSSGQGGQPQHF. In DNA, the CDR3 is TGTGCCAGCAGTTACTCATCTGGACAGGGAGGTCAGCCCCAGCATTTT.

This clonotype was found many times. The chain uses TRBV12-3 or TRBV12-4 and TRBJ2-5, with D unclear. This CDR3 spans 14 amino acids. V was cut by 2 bases and J by 1 base, with 8 bases left in between. The CDR3 sequence: CASSLLSVQETQYF. CDR3 nucleotide sequence: TGTGCCAGCAGTTTACTGTCCGTCCAAGAGACCCAGTACTTC.

Regarding this clonotype: A much larger clone lies one base from this, so it may be a read error. This rearrangement joins TRBV5-1 to TRBJ2-1, with D perhaps matching TRBD1 or TRBD2 (5 bases each). This CDR3 region has 12 residues. The germline gives CDR1 SGHRS, CDR2 YFSETQ. CDR3 residues: CVSSRDHNEQFF. Here the CDR3 DNA reads TGCGTCAGCAGCCGGGACCACAATGAGCAGTTCTTC.

This clonotype was picked up many times. In DNA form, the CDR3 reads TGTGCCAGCAGTTTGTGGGGCGGTAAGGCCTACGAGCAGTACTTC. Residues: CASSLWGGKAYEQYF. The rearrangement links TRBV28 to TRBJ2-7; TRBD1 is a possible D gene (5 bases). The CDR3 totals 15 residues. Deletions cut 3 bases from V and 2 bases from J, with 14 bases between. The germline V gene encodes CDR1 MDHEN and CDR2 SYDVKM.

In its sample, this clonotype was seen once. This chain connects TRBV19 to TRBJ2-1, with TRBD2 matching 11 bases. Germline values: CDR1 LNHDA, CDR2 SQIVND (reference sequence). The CDR3 is made up of 15 amino acids. After removal of 5 bases from V and 7 bases from J, the junction contained 7 bases not matched to a gene. DNA of the CDR3: TGTGCCAGTAGTGTGACTAGCGGGGCAGTTAATGAGCAGTTCTTC. Amino acid sequence: CASSVTSGAVNEQFF. Full variable domain (outside the CDR3, taken from reference TRBV19 and TRBJ2-1): DGGITQSPKYLFRKEGQNVTLSCEQNLNHDAMYWYRQDPGQGLRLIYYSQIVNDFQKGDIAEGYSVSREKKESFPLTVTSAQKNPTAFYLCASSVTSGAVNEQFFGPGTRLTVL.

CDR3 DNA sequence: TGTGCCAGCAGCCCGGGACATACGAACACTGAAGCTTTCTTT. Encoded protein: CASSPGHTNTEAFF. The chain combines TRBV7-3 with TRBJ1-1; maybe TRBD1 (6 bases). CDR3 length: 14 residues. V lost 5 bases to trimming and J lost 1 base, with 11 bases between them. From germline, CDR1 is SGHTA and CDR2 FQGTGA.

This clonotype came up a few times. The CDR3 ends on some other residue instead of the conserved phenylalanine or tryptophan, so this is likely a read error. It is unclear where the CDR3 begins or ends on the DNA, so no DNA is shown, and the CDR3 is as TCRdb lists it. V gene TRBV5-6 combines with J gene TRBJ2-7; whether TRBD1, the table's D call, matches the DNA was not checked. The CDR3 numbers 12 amino acids, ends counted. Germline CDR1 SGHDT, CDR2 YYEEEE. Here the CDR3 reads CASSDLPGTGVM.

This clonotype was counted a few times. CDR3 DNA sequence: TGTGCCAGTAGACTCAGGGACCTGAGGGGCTATGGCTACACCTTC. It yields the protein CASRLRDLRGYGYTF. The chain employs TRBV19 and TRBJ1-2, with D tentatively TRBD1 (5 bases). CDR3 size: 15 residues. V was cut by 6 bases and J by 4 bases, with 18 bases left in between. Germline values: CDR1 LNHDA, CDR2 SQIVND (reference sequence). Supplemented by reference TRBV19 and TRBJ1-2, the full variable domain reads DGGITQSPKYLFRKEGQNVTLSCEQNLNHDAMYWYRQDPGQGLRLIYYSQIVNDFQKGDIAEGYSVSREKKESFPLTVTSAQKNPTAFYLCASRLRDLRGYGYTFGSGTRLTVV.

The rearrangement joins TRBV19 to TRBJ2-1; no firm D call. This CDR3 contains 12 residues. Germline V gene sequence: CDR1 LNHDA, CDR2 SQIVND (reference sequence). V gave up 5 bases and J gave up 8 bases, with 10 bases separating them. The CDR3 reads CASSPLDHEQFF. DNA of the CDR3: TGTGCCAGTAGTCCCTTGGACCATGAGCAGTTCTTC.

This clonotype was picked up a small number of times. The chain links TRBV6-2 or TRBV6-3 to TRBJ2-1; TRBD2 aligns across 8 bases. The germline gives CDR1 MNHEY, CDR2 SVGEGT. V shed 8 bases, J shed 4 bases, and the junction held 4 bases outside the gene matches. This CDR3 is built from 13 residues. CDR3 sequence: CASLSGGYNEQFF. As DNA, the CDR3 is TGTGCCAGCTTAAGCGGGGGATACAATGAGCAGTTCTTC.

This clonotype was recorded many times. This chain joins TRBV20-1 and TRBJ2-7; 9 positions match TRBD2. Trimming removed 7 bases from V and 7 bases from J; junction bases left unmatched: 8. Germline V gene lookup returns CDR1 DFQATT and CDR2 SNEGSKA (reference sequence). The CDR3 is 12 residues long. The CDR3 DNA reads as TGCAGTGTGATTAGCGGGAGTAAAGAGCAGTACTTC. It translates to CSVISGSKEQYF.

Remarks on this clonotype: This could be a read error, since a much larger clone is one nucleotide away. The gene calls are TRBV12-3 or TRBV12-4 and TRBJ1-2; D unclear. The CDR3 totals 15 residues. V lost 3 bases, J lost 4 bases, and 15 bases lay in between. This CDR3 is CASSFREQSRYGYTF. CDR3 in DNA: TGTGCCAGCAGTTTCCGGGAACAGTCTCGCTATGGCTACACCTTC.

This clonotype was seen repeatedly, ten times or more. The chain employs TRBV20-1 and TRBJ2-5; 10 bases are a match to TRBD1. CDR3 length: 16 amino acids. J gave up 2 bases and V 6 bases, and 12 bases lay outside the gene matches. Germline V gives CDR1 DFQATT, CDR2 SNEGSKA (reference sequence). The chain's CDR3 is CSASSAGTGDQETQYF. For the CDR3, the DNA is TGCAGTGCCTCGTCCGCCGGGACAGGGGATCAAGAGACCCAGTACTTC.

This rearrangement joins TRBV28 to TRBJ2-1; D remains ambiguous. Trimming pared 6 bases from V and 0 bases from J, leaving 6 bases between. This CDR3 comprises 13 residues. From germline, CDR1 is MDHEN and CDR2 SYDVKM. CDR3 bases: TGTGCCAGCAGGCCGAGCTCCTACAATGAGCAGTTCTTC. Amino acids: CASRPSSYNEQFF.

In the case of this clonotype: A much larger clone is a single base away; this may be a read error. J is TRBJ2-1 and V is TRBV27, with D maybe TRBD2 (6 bases). The CDR3 covers 17 residues. CDR1 and CDR2 from the germline V gene are MNHEY and SMNVEV (reference sequence). The CDR3 DNA sequence: TGTGCCAGCAGTGGAGATCGTAGCGGAGTCTCCTACAATGAGGAGTTCTTC. It yields the protein CASSGDRSGVSYNEEFF.

This clonotype was seen more than once but under ten times. The V gene is TRBV4-3, the J gene TRBJ2-7; D not certain. Germline V gene sequence: CDR1 LGHNA, CDR2 YSLEER. The length of the CDR3 is 16 residues. V lost 0 bases to trimming and J lost 2 bases, with 14 bases between them. This CDR3 is CASSQDLADGAYEQYF. The CDR3 DNA is TGCGCCAGCAGCCAAGATCTGGCGGACGGTGCCTACGAGCAGTACTTC.

The table lists this clonotype with a few counts. This sequence joins TRBV15 and TRBJ2-7; no clear D gene. Trimming shortened V by 5 bases and J by 6 bases, and 11 bases separated the two germline ends. The CDR3 consists of 12 residues. Germline CDR1 LNHNV, CDR2 YYDKDF (reference sequence). In DNA, the CDR3 is TGTGCCACCAGCGTATTGACTGGCGAGCAGTACTTC. Protein product: CATSVLTGEQYF. The full variable domain, completed using reference TRBV15 and TRBJ2-7, is DAMVIQNPRYQVTQFGKPVTLSCSQTLNHNVMYWYQQKSSQAPKLLFHYYDKDFNNEADTPDNFQSRRPNTSFCFLDIRSPGLGDTAMYLCATSVLTGEQYFGPGTRLTVT.

This clonotype was detected a few times. The chain joins TRBV9 to TRBJ1-5, with D hard to call. Germline CDR1 reads SGDLS; CDR2 reads YYNGEE. Trimming took 0 bases from V and 9 from J, leaving 13 bases between them. This CDR3 comprises 14 residues. This CDR3 is CASSVGSTYLPQHF. The CDR3 DNA sequence: TGTGCCAGCAGCGTAGGCAGCACCTATCTGCCCCAGCATTTT.

At least ten counts were recorded for this clonotype. The V and J genes are TRBV12-3 or TRBV12-4 and TRBJ2-1; TRBD2 is a possible D gene (6 bases). Trimming pared 5 bases from V and 14 bases from J, leaving 13 bases between. The CDR3 totals 11 residues. CDR3 sequence (DNA): TGTGCCAGCAGTCCGGGGGTCATGGAGTTCTTC. The encoded protein is CASSPGVMEFF.

This clonotype has a handful of counts. The V gene is TRBV24-1, the J gene TRBJ2-7; perhaps TRBD1 as D (6 bases). V shed 6 bases and J shed 0 bases, with 11 bases lying between them. The CDR3 contains 14 residues. Germline CDR1 KGHDR, CDR2 SFDVKD. The CDR3 DNA follows: TGTGCCACCAGTTATGGGGGCGGCTCCTACGAGCAGTACTTC. It is translated as CATSYGGGSYEQYF.